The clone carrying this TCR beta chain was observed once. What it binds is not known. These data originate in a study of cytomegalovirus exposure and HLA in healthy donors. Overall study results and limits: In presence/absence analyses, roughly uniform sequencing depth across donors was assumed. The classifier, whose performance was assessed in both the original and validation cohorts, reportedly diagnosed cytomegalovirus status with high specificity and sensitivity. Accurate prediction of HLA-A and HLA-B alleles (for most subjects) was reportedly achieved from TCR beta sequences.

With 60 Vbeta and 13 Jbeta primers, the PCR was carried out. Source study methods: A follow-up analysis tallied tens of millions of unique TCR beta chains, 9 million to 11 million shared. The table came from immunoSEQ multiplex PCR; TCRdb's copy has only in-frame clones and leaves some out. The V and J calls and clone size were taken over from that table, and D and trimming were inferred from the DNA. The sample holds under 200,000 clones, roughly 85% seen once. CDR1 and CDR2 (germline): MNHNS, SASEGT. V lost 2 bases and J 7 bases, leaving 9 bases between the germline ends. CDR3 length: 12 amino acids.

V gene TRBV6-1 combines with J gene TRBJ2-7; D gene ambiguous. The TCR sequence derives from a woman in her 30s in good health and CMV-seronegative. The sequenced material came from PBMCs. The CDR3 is CASSEQVVEQYF. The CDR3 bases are TGTGCCAGCAGTGAACAGGTGGTTGAGCAGTACTTC.